The present TCR beta chain was sequenced within a study of cytomegalovirus exposure and HLA in healthy donors. The PCR had 60 Vbeta and 13 Jbeta primers. Clones were sequenced by immunoSEQ multiplex PCR, and TCRdb holds only the in-frame ones, with some missing. Of 130,000 or so clones listed, under 10% are singletons. CDR1 SEHNR and CDR2 FQNEAQ come from the germline V gene (reference sequence). The CDR3 extends over 13 amino acids. V was pared by 7 bases and J by 7 bases, with 10 bases of the junction left unmatched. What was sequenced was PBMCs. The TCR comes from a woman in her 40s in good health and CMV-seropositive. The rearrangement uses TRBV7-9 and TRBJ2-7; 7 bases align to TRBD1. CDR3 coding DNA: TGTGCCAGCACCACCTCATCGGGACAGGAGCAGTACTTC. Translation gives CASTTSSGQEQYF.